These T cell receptor beta chains were read from a single sample in a study of T cells after yellow fever vaccination. TCRdb re-derived calls from the 5' RACE reads in MiXCR, one entry per CDR3 protein. The sample yields 450,000 to 600,000 distinct CDR3 sequences, about 13% seen once. Sequencing used PBMCs, obtained on the day of the yellow fever booster vaccination. These receptors originate from a man aged 25-45 years who received the YFV17D yellow fever vaccine. The CDR3 runs from the conserved cysteine through the conserved F or W. Fields, in order: V gene, J gene, clone size, CDR3 protein. Clone size appears in some rows only: once, few, many, or a class for an expanded clone.

>TRBV10-2|TRBJ2-7|few
CASSESRRPVHEQYF
>TRBV9|TRBJ2-7|many
CASSGNLYEQYF
>TRBV20-1|TRBJ1-5|few
CSAREVLGTENQPQHF
>TRBV2|TRBJ1-4|.
CASSSGTVVEKLFF
>TRBV20-1|TRBJ2-3|.
CSASEHTDTQYF
>TRBV24-1|TRBJ2-2|.
CATSDPTGTAITGELFF
>TRBV19|TRBJ2-1|few
CASSTHGPTSGTNNEQFF
>TRBV20-1|TRBJ2-3|.
CSASQGGTDTQYF
>TRBV9|TRBJ1-2|few
CASSSRVGGYTF
>TRBV28|TRBJ2-1|many
CASSISYNEQFF
>TRBV5-1|TRBJ2-1|few
CASSFTGRGDNEQFF
>TRBV29-1|TRBJ2-3|few
CSVEAGTLTSDPNTQYF
>TRBV20-1|TRBJ1-4|.
CSAIAQGSEKLFF
>TRBV27|TRBJ2-3|.
CASSDGTYTDTQYF